This record covers a single TCR beta chain. Its cognate antigen is unknown. V was clipped by 3 bases and J by 3 bases, with 14 bases between them. The CDR3 sequence is 15 residues long. Germline-derived CDR1 and CDR2 are SEHNR and FQNEAQ (reference sequence). This record belongs to a study of identical twins. Study-wide results and limits: Conclusions rested on cross-sectional statistics rather than following the same donors.

TCRdb called the 5' RACE reads again in MiXCR, with one record for every CDR3 protein. The sample holds approximately 210,000 distinct CDR3 sequences, approximately 15% seen once. The same data also went into a second study, on T cells expressing NK-cell markers.

The J gene is TRBJ1-2, the V gene TRBV7-9, with D possibly TRBD1 on 5 matching bases. The material sequenced was CD8+ T cells sorted from blood. This receptor was obtained from a woman between 18 and 29 years old in good health. The CDR3 protein is CASSLSTDSHYGYTF. In DNA form, the CDR3 reads TGTGCCAGCAGCTTGAGTACTGACAGCCACTATGGCTACACCTTC.